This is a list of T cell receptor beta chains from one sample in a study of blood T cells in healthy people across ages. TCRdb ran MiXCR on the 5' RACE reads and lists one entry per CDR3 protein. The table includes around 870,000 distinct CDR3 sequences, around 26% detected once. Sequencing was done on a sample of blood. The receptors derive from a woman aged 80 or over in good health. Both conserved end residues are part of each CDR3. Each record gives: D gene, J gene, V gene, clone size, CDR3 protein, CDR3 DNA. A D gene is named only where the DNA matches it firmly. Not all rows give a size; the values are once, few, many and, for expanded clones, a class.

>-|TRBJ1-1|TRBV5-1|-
CAGSEGQNTEAFF
TGCGCCGGCAGCGAGGGCCAGAACACTGAAGCTTTCTTT
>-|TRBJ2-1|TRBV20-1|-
CSAVPGTPQETQFF
TGCAGTGCTGTCCCCGGGACCCCCCAGGAGACCCAGTTCTTC
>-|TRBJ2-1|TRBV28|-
CVSRRGGAHEQFF
TGTGTCAGCAGAAGGGGGGGGGCCCATGAGCAGTTCTTC
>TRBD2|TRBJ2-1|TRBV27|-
CASTRITSGPYNEQFF
TGTGCCAGCACCAGAATCACTAGCGGACCTTACAATGAGCAGTTCTTC
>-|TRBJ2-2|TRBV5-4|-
CASSLNSGNTGELFF
TGTGCCAGCAGCTTGAATTCAGGGAACACCGGGGAGCTGTTTTTT
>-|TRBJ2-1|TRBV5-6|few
CASSRIEGNEQFF
TGTGCCAGCAGCCGGATCGAGGGGAATGAGCAGTTCTTC
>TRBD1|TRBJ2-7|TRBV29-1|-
CSVEDRGASNRGSYEQYF
TGCAGCGTTGAAGATCGGGGAGCATCAAACAGGGGTTCCTACGAGCAGTACTTC
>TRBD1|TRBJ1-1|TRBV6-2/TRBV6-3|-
CASSWGQGGAFF
TGTGCCAGCAGTTGGGGACAGGGCGGAGCTTTCTTT
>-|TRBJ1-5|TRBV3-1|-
CASSRREGNQPQHF
TGTGCCAGCAGCCGGAGGGAGGGCAATCAGCCCCAGCATTTT
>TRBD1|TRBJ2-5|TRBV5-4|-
CTSSPGGMVRETQYF
TGTACCAGCAGCCCAGGGGGCATGGTGAGGGAGACCCAGTACTTC
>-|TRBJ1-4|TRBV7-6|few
CASSSPGGANEKLFF
TGTGCCAGCAGCTCCCCGGGTGGGGCTAATGAAAAACTGTTTTTT
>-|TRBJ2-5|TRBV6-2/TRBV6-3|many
CASSSSSARKTQYF
TGTGCCAGCAGCTCATCGTCGGCTAGAAAGACCCAGTACTTC
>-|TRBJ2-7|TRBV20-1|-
CSARDPSLSSYEQYF
TGCAGTGCTAGAGATCCATCCTTATCTTCCTACGAGCAGTACTTC
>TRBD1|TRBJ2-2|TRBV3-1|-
CASSQGQFANTGELFF
TGTGCCAGCAGCCAGGGACAGTTCGCGAACACCGGGGAGCTGTTTTTT
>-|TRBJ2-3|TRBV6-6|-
CASSNPGLLGADTQYF
TGTGCCAGCAGTAACCCGGGACTGCTAGGGGCAGATACGCAGTATTTT
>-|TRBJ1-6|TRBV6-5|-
CASRKKQGYNSPLHF
TGTGCCAGCAGAAAGAAACAAGGCTATAATTCACCCCTCCACTTT
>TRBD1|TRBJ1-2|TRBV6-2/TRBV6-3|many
CASTLGGTANYGYTF
TGTGCCAGCACCTTAGGTGGGACAGCTAACTATGGCTACACCTTC
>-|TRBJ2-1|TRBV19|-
CTGTPPSPGGTYNEQFF
TGTACCGGAACCCCTCCTTCCCCTGGAGGCACCTACAATGAGCAGTTCTTC
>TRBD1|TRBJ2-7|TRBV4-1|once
CASNTGVSSRRDEQYF
TGCGCCAGTAATACAGGGGTATCGTCACGCCGGGACGAGCAGTACTTC
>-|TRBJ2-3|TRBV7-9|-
CASSLGEKGTRSQYF
TGTGCCAGCAGCTTAGGGGAGAAAGGGACAAGGTCGCAGTATTTT
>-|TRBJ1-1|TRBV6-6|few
CASSYNPSTEAFF
TGTGCCAGCAGTTACAATCCATCGACTGAAGCTTTCTTT
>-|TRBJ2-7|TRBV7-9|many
CASSGTTGGLSGGEQYF
TGTGCCAGCAGCGGAACTACAGGGGGCCTCTCGGGAGGGGAGCAGTACTTC
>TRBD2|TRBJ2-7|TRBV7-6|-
CVSSSAELASLLGNEQYF
TGTGTCAGCAGCTCAGCGGAACTAGCGTCCCTCCTTGGGAATGAGCAGTACTTC
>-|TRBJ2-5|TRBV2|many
CASSEWGFQQETQYF
TGTGCCAGCAGTGAGTGGGGGTTCCAGCAAGAGACCCAGTACTTC
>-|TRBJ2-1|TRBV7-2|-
CASSFLRETLFF
TGTGCCAGCAGCTTTCTTAGAGAGACCCTGTTCTTC
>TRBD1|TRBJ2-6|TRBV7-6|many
CASSKGPGQGISGANVLTF
TGTGCCAGCAGCAAAGGTCCGGGACAGGGGATCTCTGGGGCCAACGTCCTGACTTTC
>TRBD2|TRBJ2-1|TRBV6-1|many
CASKKGGIAGGQYEQFF
TGTGCCAGCAAAAAGGGGGGAATAGCGGGGGGCCAGTATGAGCAGTTCTTC
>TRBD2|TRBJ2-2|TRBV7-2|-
CASSGGGASGELFF
TGTGCCAGCAGCGGCGGGGGGGCCAGCGGGGAGCTGTTTTTT
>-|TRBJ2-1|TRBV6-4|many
CASSEGSFSYNEQFF
TGTGCCAGCAGTGAAGGTAGCTTCTCCTACAATGAGCAGTTCTTC